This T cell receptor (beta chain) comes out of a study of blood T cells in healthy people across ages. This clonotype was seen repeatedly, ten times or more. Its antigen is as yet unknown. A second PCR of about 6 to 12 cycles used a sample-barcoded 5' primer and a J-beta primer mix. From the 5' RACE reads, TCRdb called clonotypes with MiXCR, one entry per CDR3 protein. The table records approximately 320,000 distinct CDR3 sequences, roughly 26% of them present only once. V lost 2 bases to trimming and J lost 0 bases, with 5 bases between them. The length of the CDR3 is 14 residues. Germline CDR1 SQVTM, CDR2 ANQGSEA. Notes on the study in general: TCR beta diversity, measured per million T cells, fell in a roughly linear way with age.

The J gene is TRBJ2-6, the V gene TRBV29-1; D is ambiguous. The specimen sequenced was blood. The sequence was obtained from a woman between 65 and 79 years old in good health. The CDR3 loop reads CSVEWSSGANVLTF. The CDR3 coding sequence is TGCAGCGTTGAATGGAGCTCTGGGGCCAACGTCCTGACTTTC.